The entry below describes one TCR beta chain. Its matching antigen is unknown. The data derive from a study of cytomegalovirus exposure and HLA in healthy donors. General study findings and limits: Later analysis found that TCR beta chains associated with HLA were more clonally expanded than other, equally common chains.

The PCR contained 60 Vbeta and 13 Jbeta primers. Original processing methods: Later reanalysis found 60 million to 90 million unique TCR beta chains, roughly 10 million of them shared. Measured with immunoSEQ multiplex PCR; TCRdb has only the in-frame clones, and not every one. Clone size and the V and J calls come from that table; the DNA yielded D and trimming. The table has some 150,000 clones, roughly four fifths seen once. Germline V gene lookup returns CDR1 SNHLY and CDR2 FYNNEI. The CDR3 has 16 residues. V dropped 4 bases and J dropped 3; count of bases not matched to a gene: 3. Source material: PBMCs. This chain uses TRBV2 with TRBJ2-2, with 12 bases that match TRBD2. This receptor was obtained from a young man in good health and CMV-seropositive. DNA for the CDR3: TGTGCCAGCAGTGGGCCTAGCGGGGGGGACACCGGGGAGCTGTTTTTT. This codes for CASSGPSGGDTGELFF.